Listed below are T cell receptor beta chains from one sample, sequenced in a study of identical twins. TCRdb called the 5' RACE reads again in MiXCR, with one record for every CDR3 protein. Of 410,000 or so distinct CDR3 sequences in the sample, roughly 18% were seen once. The specimen sequenced was naive T cells sorted from blood. These receptor sequences come from a man aged 50-60 years in good health. Each CDR3 is given with its conserved first and last residue. A D gene is named only where the DNA matches it firmly. Some rows have no size entry. The others give once, few or many, or a class for an expanded clone.

TGCAGTGCTAAACCCGGGCAGGGGGCAGACGCCATATATTTT | CSAKPGQGADAIYF | TRBJ1-3 | - | 14 | TRBV20-1 | TRBD1
TGCGCCAGCAGCCAACAAAGACTAGGGTTCAATCAGCCCCAGCATTTT | CASSQQRLGFNQPQHF | TRBJ1-5 | few | 16 | TRBV4-1 | -
TGTGCCAGCAGTTATGGGGATTGGAATCAGCCCCAGCATTTT | CASSYGDWNQPQHF | TRBJ1-5 | - | 14 | TRBV28 | -
TGTGCCAGCAGCTTAGCGGCAGGGGAGACCCAGTACTTC | CASSLAAGETQYF | TRBJ2-5 | few | 13 | TRBV7-8 | -
TGTGCCAGCAGCCGACAGGGGGGAAACATTCAGTACTTC | CASSRQGGNIQYF | TRBJ2-4 | few | 13 | TRBV27 | TRBD1
TGCAGTGCTATCGATCCTAGCGGGAGGCGCCCCTACAATGAGCAGTTCTTC | CSAIDPSGRRPYNEQFF | TRBJ2-1 | few | 17 | TRBV20-1 | TRBD2
TGCGCCAGCAGCACGGGACAGGGGGCAGGGAACTATGGCTACACCTTC | CASSTGQGAGNYGYTF | TRBJ1-2 | many | 16 | TRBV5-1 | TRBD1
TGTGCCAGTGCCGGGACAGGGTACGTCCTAGAGTACTTC | CASAGTGYVLEYF | TRBJ2-7 | many | 13 | TRBV6-1 | TRBD1
TGTGCCAGCACCGTGCAGGGTATTAATTCACCCCTCCACTTT | CASTVQGINSPLHF | TRBJ1-6 | few | 14 | TRBV28 | -
TGTGCCAGCAGCCCCAGGGGAGGGCTAGCGGGGGGGCTTTCAATGTCCGGGGAGCTGTTTTTT | CASSPRGGLAGGLSMSGELFF | TRBJ2-2 | many | 21 | TRBV11-2 | TRBD2
TGTGCCAGCAGTATCGACCGGGTACAAGAGACCCAGTACTTC | CASSIDRVQETQYF | TRBJ2-5 | - | 14 | TRBV12-3/TRBV12-4 | -
TGTGCCAGCAGCTTAGCGGGAGTTTCTGGCGAGCAGTACTTC | CASSLAGVSGEQYF | TRBJ2-7 | - | 14 | TRBV7-2 | -
TGTGCCAGCTTGGCCCGGAGAGGGCCAATCCGCCCGAACACCGGGGAGCTGTTTTTT | CASLARRGPIRPNTGELFF | TRBJ2-2 | few | 19 | TRBV18 | -
TGTGCCATCAGTGAGGGGGGGCGCATGAACACTGAAGCTTTCTTT | CAISEGGRMNTEAFF | TRBJ1-1 | - | 15 | TRBV10-3 | -
TGTGCCATCAGTGGTAAGGTAGCGGCGAACACCGGGGAGCTGTTTTTT | CAISGKVAANTGELFF | TRBJ2-2 | - | 16 | TRBV10-3 | -
TGCGCCAGCAGCCAAGAGTTAAATATAGTGGCTGAGCAGTTCTTC | CASSQELNIVAEQFF | TRBJ2-1 | - | 15 | TRBV4-3 | -
TGCAGTGCTAGGAAGAGTACAGATACGCAGTATTTT | CSARKSTDTQYF | TRBJ2-3 | - | 12 | TRBV20-1 | -
TGCAGTGCTAGGGCTCTCGGGGCAGGGACTCGCGAGCAGTACTTC | CSARALGAGTREQYF | TRBJ2-7 | - | 15 | TRBV20-1 | -
TGCAGTGCTAGAGAGGGTTCCAGAGAGACCCAGTACTTC | CSAREGSRETQYF | TRBJ2-5 | few | 13 | TRBV20-1 | -
TGTGCCAGCAGCTTAGCAGCCTACGAGCAGTACTTC | CASSLAAYEQYF | TRBJ2-7 | many | 12 | TRBV7-2 | -
TGCGCCAGCAGCCCTCAAAATCCCAACCAAGAGACCCAGTACTTC | CASSPQNPNQETQYF | TRBJ2-5 | few | 15 | TRBV5-1 | -
TGTGCCAGCAGTTACGGTCTGGGCGGCCAGCAGTACTTC | CASSYGLGGQQYF | TRBJ2-7 | - | 13 | TRBV6-2/TRBV6-3 | -
TGCAGCGTTGATGGGAAGCGGGAGGCGCGGGGGTATGAGCAGTTCTTC | CSVDGKREARGYEQFF | TRBJ2-1 | many | 16 | TRBV29-1 | TRBD2
TGTGCCAGCAGCGTAGGGGGGACTATCAATGAGCAGTTCTTC | CASSVGGTINEQFF | TRBJ2-1 | - | 14 | TRBV9 | TRBD2
TGTGCCAGCAGTTTCGGGGGTCCGGGCAATCAGCCCCAGCATTTT | CASSFGGPGNQPQHF | TRBJ1-5 | - | 15 | TRBV12-3/TRBV12-4 | -
TGTGCCATCAGTGTCACAGGGGGGAGCGAAGAAAAACTGTTTTTT | CAISVTGGSEEKLFF | TRBJ1-4 | many | 15 | TRBV10-3 | TRBD1
TGTGCCAGCTCAGGAGCTAGCGGGGGGGCCTACGAGCAGTACTTC | CASSGASGGAYEQYF | TRBJ2-7 | - | 15 | TRBV18 | TRBD2
TGTGCCAGCAGCCCAATCGGACAGATCTATGGCTACACCTTC | CASSPIGQIYGYTF | TRBJ1-2 | - | 14 | TRBV5-4 | -
TGTGCCAGCAGCTCCTTGCCTCAGACAGACCAGTTCTTC | CASSSLPQTDQFF | TRBJ2-1 | few | 13 | TRBV7-2 | -
TGTGCTAGTGGTTTGGTAGTTGGGCAGGGAGTCGCTGAAGCTTTCTTT | CASGLVVGQGVAEAFF | TRBJ1-1 | many | 16 | TRBV12-5 | -
TGTGCCTGGAGCGGGCGGGCCCTCAGCAGTACCGGGGAGCTGTTTTTT | CAWSGRALSSTGELFF | TRBJ2-2 | many | 16 | TRBV30 | -
TGTGCCAGCAGTACCCGTGAGGGATCCTACGAGCAGTACTTC | CASSTREGSYEQYF | TRBJ2-7 | many | 14 | TRBV6-1 | -
TGTGCCAGCAGTTGGGCAGGCGAAGAGACCCAGTACTTC | CASSWAGEETQYF | TRBJ2-5 | few | 13 | TRBV12-3/TRBV12-4 | -
TGTGCCAGCAGCTTCCCTAGCCCGGGACAGAAGAACACTGAAGCTTTCTTT | CASSFPSPGQKNTEAFF | TRBJ1-1 | - | 17 | TRBV11-2 | TRBD1
TGTGCCAGCAGCCTCGGGACTAGCGGGGCTAATGAGCAGTTCTTC | CASSLGTSGANEQFF | TRBJ2-1 | few | 15 | TRBV7-2 | TRBD2
TGTGCCAGCAGTTACTCGTGGGGGGCGTACGAGCAGTACTTC | CASSYSWGAYEQYF | TRBJ2-7 | many | 14 | TRBV6-5 | -
TGTGCCAGCAGTCCCTGGACTAGCGTGAACACCGGGGAGCTGTTTTTT | CASSPWTSVNTGELFF | TRBJ2-2 | - | 16 | TRBV27 | TRBD2
TGTGCCAGCAGCTACCTAAGCGGGATAGGGGATACGCAGTATTTT | CASSYLSGIGDTQYF | TRBJ2-3 | - | 15 | TRBV7-9 | TRBD2
TGTGCCATCAAGGGACTAGCGGGGGAACAAGAGACCCAGTACTTC | CAIKGLAGEQETQYF | TRBJ2-5 | few | 15 | TRBV6-2/TRBV6-3 | TRBD2
TGTGCCAGCAGCGTAGATTCCACCGGGGAGCTGTTTTTT | CASSVDSTGELFF | TRBJ2-2 | - | 13 | TRBV9 | -
TGTGCCAGCAGTCTAGACTGGGACCAAGAGACCCAGTACTTC | CASSLDWDQETQYF | TRBJ2-5 | many | 14 | TRBV12-3/TRBV12-4 | -
TGTGCCAGCAGCCCAAGACAGTGGAAGGGCTACGAGCAGTACTTC | CASSPRQWKGYEQYF | TRBJ2-7 | - | 15 | TRBV28 | -
TGTGCCACCAGCACACGTCAGGGCGGGAGGGGCGATGAGCAGTTCTTC | CATSTRQGGRGDEQFF | TRBJ2-1 | - | 16 | TRBV15 | TRBD2
TGTGCCAGCAGCAATGTCCTTACCGGGACAGGGTGCGCAGATACGCAGTATTTT | CASSNVLTGTGCADTQYF | TRBJ2-3 | - | 18 | TRBV21-1 | -
TGTGCCAGCAGTTTAGTTGTAGTTGGGGATACGCAGTATTTT | CASSLVVVGDTQYF | TRBJ2-3 | few | 14 | TRBV12-3/TRBV12-4 | -
TGCAGTGCTAGGGAACAGGGAACAAGGGACACCATATATTTT | CSAREQGTRDTIYF | TRBJ1-3 | many | 14 | TRBV20-1 | -
TGTGCCAGCAGCCTCGGGGGAATATTATCCGGAAACACCATATATTTT | CASSLGGILSGNTIYF | TRBJ1-3 | many | 16 | TRBV14 | -